These 3 T cell receptor beta chains originate from one sample sequenced in a study of Graves' ophthalmopathy and Graves' hyperthyroidism. RNA transcripts yielded amplified TCR beta CDR3 regions. RT-PCR was first run with HTBI primers, then multiplex PCR in a second round. In TCRdb, the multiplex PCR reads were re-called with MiXCR into one record per CDR3 protein. The top ten hold roughly 7% of the sample, which has approximately 410,000 distinct CDR3 sequences, less than 20% seen once. The sample taken for sequencing was peripheral blood. The receptors stem from a woman under 30 with stable Graves' hyperthyroidism.

The J gene is TRBJ1-1, the V gene TRBV12-3 or TRBV12-4; no firm D call. CDR3 length: 16 amino acids. Trimming stripped 4 bases from V and 1 base from J, with 16 bases between. CDR3 DNA sequence: TGTGCCAGCAGTTCAAACTCACCCACCGGGAACACTGAAGCTTTCTTT. Translation gives CASSSNSPTGNTEAFF.

This clonotype occurred many times. The V gene is TRBV29-1, the J gene TRBJ1-2, with D perhaps matching TRBD1 (6 bases). Trimming shortened V by 0 bases and J by 7 bases, and 9 bases separated the two germline ends. The CDR3 consists of 12 residues. CDR1 SQVTM and CDR2 ANQGSEA come from the germline V gene. CDR3 DNA: TGCAGCGTTGAAGATAAGGGGGGTGGCTACACCTTC. The encoded protein is CSVEDKGGGYTF.

This clonotype was seen at least ten times. The genes are TRBV6-2 or TRBV6-3 and TRBJ1-2; the D gene is possibly TRBD1 (6 bases). The germline gives CDR1 MNHEY, CDR2 SVGEGT. This CDR3 has 18 residues. Deletions cut 0 bases from V and 1 base from J, with 18 bases between. The CDR3 protein is CASSYSRKTGFINYGYTF. The CDR3 DNA is TGTGCCAGCAGTTACTCGAGGAAGACAGGCTTCATTAACTATGGCTACACCTTC.